Sequencing of this T cell receptor beta chain was carried out in a study of cytomegalovirus exposure and HLA in healthy donors. Study observations and caveats: At a 0.05 false discovery rate, a later analysis found about 17,000 TCR beta sequences to be associated with HLA alleles. Researchers counted some 150 TCR beta chains as cytomegalovirus-associated.

This clone was detected only a few times. Its antigen remains unidentified. With 60 Vbeta and 13 Jbeta primers, the PCR was carried out. TCRdb's table, derived via immunoSEQ multiplex PCR, lists solely in-frame clones and lacks some. The table records approximately 100,000 clones, roughly 79% of them present only once. V lost 0 bases, J lost 7 bases, and 12 bases lay in between. The germline V gene encodes CDR1 SGHRS and CDR2 YFSETQ. This CDR3 has 14 residues. Participants comprised healthy donors of bone marrow. The TCR sequence derives from a man in his fifties or sixties in good health and CMV-seropositive. This rearrangement joins TRBV5-1 to TRBJ2-3, with D perhaps TRBD2 (5 bases). Sequences were obtained from PBMCs. CDR3 protein: CASSLATGWNTQYF. CDR3 sequence (DNA): TGCGCCAGCAGCTTGGCCACGGGGTGGAATACGCAGTATTTT.